This T cell receptor (beta chain) originates from a study of blood T cells in healthy people across ages. This CDR3 is built from 12 residues. Germline-derived CDR1 and CDR2 are MGHDK and SYGVNS. Trimming removed 4 bases at V and 0 bases at J, with 4 bases between. Alongside a J-beta primer mix, a sample-barcoded 5' primer served in a second PCR lasting 7 to 11 cycles. Each CDR3 protein is one row after TCRdb ran MiXCR on the 5' RACE reads. The sample has 1.4 million or so distinct CDR3 sequences, less than 45% seen once; the top ten hold approximately 4.1%. Sequenced: blood. J is TRBJ2-7 and V is TRBV25-1; D unclear. The sequence came from a woman under 30 in good health. The CDR3 protein is CASSVASYEQYF. In nucleotides, the CDR3 is TGTGCCAGCAGTGTCGCCTCCTACGAGCAGTACTTC.